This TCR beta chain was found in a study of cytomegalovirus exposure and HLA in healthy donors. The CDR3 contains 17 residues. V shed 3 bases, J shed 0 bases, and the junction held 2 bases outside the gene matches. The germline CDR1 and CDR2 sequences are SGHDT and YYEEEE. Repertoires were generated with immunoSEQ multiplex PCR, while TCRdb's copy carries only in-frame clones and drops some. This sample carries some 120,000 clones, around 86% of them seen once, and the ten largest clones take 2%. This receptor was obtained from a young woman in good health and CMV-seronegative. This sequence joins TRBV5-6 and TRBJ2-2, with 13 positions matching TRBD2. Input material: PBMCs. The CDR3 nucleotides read TGTGCCAGCAGCTACGGACTAGCGGGGGCGAACACCGGGGAGCTGTTTTTT. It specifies CASSYGLAGANTGELFF.